The 5 T cell receptor beta chains given below trace back to one sample, sequenced in a study of T cells after yellow fever vaccination. MiXCR was run by TCRdb on the 5' RACE reads, yielding one entry per CDR3 protein. The sample includes roughly 240,000 distinct CDR3 sequences, less than 7.5% of them seen just once. Here the sequenced sample was CD4+ T cells sorted from PBMCs, taken on the day of the yellow fever booster vaccination. All receptors come from a man aged 30 to 39 who received the YFV17D yellow fever vaccine.

This clonotype showed up many times. This chain uses TRBV20-1 with TRBJ2-1, with D tentatively TRBD2 (5 bases). The ends were cut back, 4 bases at V and 4 bases at J, with 11 bases in the middle. Germline V lookup: CDR1 DFQATT, CDR2 SNEGSKA (reference sequence). The length of the CDR3 is 13 residues. CDR3 nucleotide sequence: TGCAGTGCTAAACTAGGTGGATACAATGAGCAGTTCTTC. Protein: CSAKLGGYNEQFF.

This clonotype was detected only a few times. This sequence joins TRBV20-1 and TRBJ1-2; 10 bases map to TRBD1. The CDR3 loop spans 14 amino acids. J lost 5 bases, V lost 8 bases, and 11 bases had no gene match. Per germline, CDR1 DFQATT and CDR2 SNEGSKA (reference sequence). For the CDR3, the DNA is TGCAGTTCTCTCGGGACAGGGGAAAAATATGGCTACACCTTC. Residues: CSSLGTGEKYGYTF.

This sequence joins TRBV20-1 and TRBJ2-2, with 7 positions matching TRBD2. The CDR3 is 14 residues long. Germline V gene sequence: CDR1 DFQATT, CDR2 SNEGSKA (reference sequence). V trimming: 1 base; J trimming: 6 bases; junction bases outside the gene matches: 5. The CDR3 DNA sequence: TGCAGTGCTAGAGGCGGGAGCTTTTCCGGGGAGCTGTTTTTT. This codes for CSARGGSFSGELFF.

The sample holds many counts of this clonotype. The rearrangement links TRBV10-1 to TRBJ2-1; 8 positions match TRBD2. V shed 4 bases, J shed 2 bases, and the junction held 7 bases outside the gene matches. The CDR3 runs to 16 residues. The V gene's germline CDR1 is WNHNN and CDR2 SYGVQD (reference sequence). CDR3 coding DNA: TGCGCCAGCAGTGGGAAGCGGGAGTCGACCTACAATGAGCAGTTCTTC. This translates into CASSGKRESTYNEQFF.

This clonotype was seen many times. The V call is TRBV7-2, the J call TRBJ1-4, with D perhaps TRBD1 (6 bases). The germline V gene has CDR1 SGHTA and CDR2 FQGNSA. The CDR3 sequence is 15 residues long. The ends were cut back, 7 bases at V and 5 bases at J, with 17 bases in the middle. This CDR3 reads CASTKGGVPNEKLFF. The CDR3 DNA reads as TGTGCCAGCACCAAGGGGGGGGTCCCGAATGAAAAACTGTTTTTT.